One and the same sample provided the 19 T cell receptor beta chains below, sequenced in a study of CXCR3-negative and CXCR3-positive naive CD8 T cells. Study-level findings and limits: When CXCR3-positive naive cells were set against CXCR3-negative naive cells, the former had more hydrophobic TRB CDR3s.

The TRB libraries of cDNA were built by UMI-labeled 5' RACE. TCRdb processed the 5' RACE reads again and assigns one entry to each CDR3 protein, with no DNA. Its listing shows 150,000 to 180,000 distinct CDR3 sequences. Antigen specificity for these receptors is unknown. The sequenced sample was naive CXCR3+ CD8+ T cells from blood. The subset is: CD45RO-CCR7+CD27+CD95- naive CD8+ T cells expressing CXCR3 (TNR3+). Receptors were obtained from a human donor in good health. Some clones in this sample may be carry-over from other donors' samples.

The chain couples TRBV19 to TRBJ2-7. Per the germline V gene, CDR1 is LNHDA and CDR2 is SQIVND (reference sequence). The CDR3 is made up of 13 amino acids. Here the CDR3 reads CASSISYSYEQYF.

The chain employs TRBV12-3 or TRBV12-4 and TRBJ2-1. The CDR3 runs 13 residues. The CDR3 sequence is CASSDEQNYEQFF.

The chain has TRBV7-6 and TRBJ2-2; with no DNA, the TCRdb D assignment of TRBD1 cannot be verified. This CDR3 contains 17 residues. Germline CDR1 and CDR2: SGHVS and FNYEAQ. Here the CDR3 reads CASSFLWDREDTGELFF.

CDR3: CASSFPGGALGPYEQYF. This chain uses TRBV28 with TRBJ2-7; there is no DNA to check the TCRdb D call of TRBD1. CDR3 size: 17 residues. Looked up from germline, CDR1 is MDHEN and CDR2 is SYDVKM.

The chain links TRBV7-8 to TRBJ2-2. The CDR3 spans 14 residues. Germline V gene data show CDR1 as SGHVS and CDR2 as FQNEAQ. CDR3 sequence reads: CASSLVPTSGELFF.

This chain joins TRBV20-1 and TRBJ2-5. In germline, CDR1 is DFQATT, CDR2 SNEGSKA (reference sequence). The CDR3 has 13 amino acids. The CDR3 is CSAREDGQETQYF.

V is TRBV20-1 and J is TRBJ2-1; TCRdb reports TRBD2, a call that lacks DNA to check it against. Germline CDR1 DFQATT, CDR2 SNEGSKA (reference sequence). The CDR3 sequence is 16 residues long. This CDR3 reads CSAEEGIRGGYNEQFF.

This chain uses TRBV11-3 with TRBJ2-2. The CDR3 runs 16 residues. Germline V gives CDR1 SGHNT, CDR2 YENEEA. The CDR3: CASSSYASEDTGELFF.

J is TRBJ2-4 and V is TRBV28; without DNA, the TCRdb call of TRBD1 cannot be checked. The CDR3 consists of 15 residues. Per germline, CDR1 MDHEN and CDR2 SYDVKM. CDR3 protein: CASSSQQGAKNIQYF. The full variable domain, in which reference TRBV28 and TRBJ2-4 provide the parts outside the CDR3, is DVKVTQSSRYLVKRTGEKVFLECVQDMDHENMFWYRQDPGLGLRLIYFSYDVKMKEKGDIPEGYSVSREKKERFSLILESASTNQTSMYLCASSSQQGAKNIQYFGAGTRLSVL.

The chain is built from TRBV27 and TRBJ1-1; TCRdb designates TRBD1, a call that cannot be tested without DNA. This CDR3 contains 18 residues. The V gene's germline CDR1 is MNHEY and CDR2 SMNVEV (reference sequence). CDR3 residues: CASSLTGRDRGLWTEAFF.

The gene calls are TRBV18 and TRBJ2-5; the D gene TCRdb calls, TRBD2, cannot be checked with no DNA. This CDR3 contains 14 residues. Germline loops: CDR1 KGHSH, CDR2 LQKENI. The CDR3 sequence is CASSPEVAEETQYF. The whole variable domain, filled in from reference TRBV18 and TRBJ2-5, reads NAGVMQNPRHLVRRRGQEARLRCSPMKGHSHVYWYRQLPEEGLKFMVYLQKENIIDESGMPKERFSAEFPKEGPSILRIQQVVRGDSAAYFCASSPEVAEETQYFGPGTRLLVL.

This chain links TRBV5-1 with TRBJ2-2; TCRdb names TRBD1, which stays unverified in the absence of DNA. The CDR3 totals 16 residues. CDR1 and CDR2 from the germline V gene are SGHRS and YFSETQ. The CDR3 reads CASLNDRDMNTGELFF.

V gene TRBV29-1 combines with J gene TRBJ1-1; as DNA is missing, the TRBD1 call by TCRdb cannot be tested. CDR1 is SQVTM, CDR2 ANQGSEA, per germline. This CDR3 region has 14 residues. CDR3 amino acids: CSVDAGQGVPEAFF.

CDR3 amino acids: CASSPSSGVTVSKNIQYF. The chain employs TRBV28 and TRBJ2-4; TCRdb proposes TRBD1, but this gene call is untestable without DNA. CDR1 and CDR2 from the germline V gene are MDHEN and SYDVKM. This CDR3 has 18 residues.

The rearrangement links TRBV13 to TRBJ1-1. CDR3 length: 14 residues. Germline V gene lookup returns CDR1 PRHDT and CDR2 FYEKMQ (reference sequence). The CDR3 is CASSAGPLNTEAFF.

This chain connects TRBV12-3 or TRBV12-4 to TRBJ2-3; TCRdb lists TRBD2, though no DNA is available to test this call. The CDR3 consists of 11 residues. The CDR3 spells CASRGFEGQYF.

The rearrangement joins TRBV7-8 to TRBJ2-3; TCRdb's D call of TRBD1 is untestable without DNA. The V gene's germline CDR1 is SGHVS and CDR2 FQNEAQ. This CDR3 has 16 residues. The CDR3 region is CASTEKGGVVSDTQYF.

The chain carries TRBV28 and TRBJ2-5; there is no DNA to check the TCRdb D call of TRBD2. This CDR3 has 21 residues. CDR1 and CDR2 (germline): MDHEN, SYDVKM. CDR3 loop: CASNTWTLWGGERITKETQYF. The full variable domain, its missing parts supplied by reference TRBV28 and TRBJ2-5, is DVKVTQSSRYLVKRTGEKVFLECVQDMDHENMFWYRQDPGLGLRLIYFSYDVKMKEKGDIPEGYSVSREKKERFSLILESASTNQTSMYLCASNTWTLWGGERITKETQYFGPGTRLLVL.

The CDR3 region is CASSHGQTSGEQFF. The V call is TRBV4-3, the J call TRBJ2-1; TCRdb selects TRBD2, and the lack of DNA leaves this call unchecked. The CDR3 has 14 residues. The germline V gene encodes CDR1 LGHNA and CDR2 YSLEER.